This TCR beta chain emerged from a study of shared clonotypes between healthy human individuals. The V segment lost 9 bases and the J segment 5 bases; nucleotides outside the gene matches: 16. Per germline, CDR1 LNHDA and CDR2 SQIVND (reference sequence). The CDR3 contains 16 residues. Produced via immunoSEQ multiplex PCR; TCRdb's table is partial and in-frame only. The table lists about 690,000 clones, less than 95% of them singletons, with 30% to 40% in the top ten. The genes are TRBV19 and TRBJ1-5, with 7 bases lining up with TRBD1. The sample consisted of memory CD8+ T cells from PBMCs. As to subset: CD45RO+ cells pooled with CCR7-negative TemRA cells. The source of this sequence is a man between 18 and 35 years old in good health. Some clones in this sample may be carry-over from other donors' samples. CDR3 nucleotides: TGTGCCAGAAGCCGGGACAGAAAAGAAAGCCATCAGCCCCAGCATTTT. It codes for CARSRDRKESHQPQHF.